The 29 T cell receptor beta chains in this list originate from one sample, sequenced in a study of beta chain features in type 1 diabetes. Expressed TCRB transcripts were sequenced because the isolated RNA had all been reverse transcribed beforehand. Clones were read by immunoSEQ multiplex PCR, and TCRdb kept only the in-frame ones, dropping some. This table holds 10,000 to 15,000 clones, 35% to 55% found once. The specimen was stem cell memory CD4+ T cells from blood. The receptors here all came from a man between 18 and 35 years old in good health.

The chain employs TRBV2 and TRBJ2-3; TRBD1 matches 11 bases. The CDR3 is 15 residues long. V was clipped by 2 bases and J by 4 bases; unmatched bases: 2. Germline CDR1 SNHLY, CDR2 FYNNEI. The CDR3 region has the DNA TGTGCCAGCAGTGAAATGGGACAGGGGGCAGATACGCAGTATTTT. Its translation: CASSEMGQGADTQYF.

The V and J genes are TRBV9 and TRBJ1-2; D is perhaps TRBD1 (6 bases). Germline CDR1 and CDR2: SGDLS and YYNGEE. The CDR3 has 14 amino acids. V was shortened by 0 bases and J by 4 bases, with 10 bases between the two germline ends. In DNA form, the CDR3 reads TGTGCCAGCAGCGTAGGAGGGGGAACCTATGGCTACACCTTC. Residues: CASSVGGGTYGYTF.

The rearrangement uses TRBV6-5 and TRBJ1-2, with D perhaps TRBD1 (5 bases). CDR1 is MNHEY, CDR2 SVGAGI, per germline. V was cut by 6 bases and J by 8 bases, with 7 bases left in between. CDR3 length: 10 amino acids. The CDR3 DNA sequence: TGTGCCAGCAGGGAGGGGGGCTACACCTTC. This encodes CASREGGYTF.

This clone was observed a single time. CDR3 nucleotide sequence: TGTGCCAGCAGACGCCGGGACAGCTATGGCTACACCTTC. This codes for CASRRRDSYGYTF. The chain is built from TRBV6-5 and TRBJ1-2, with 7 bases identical to TRBD1. Trimming cost V 6 bases and J 4 bases; bases outside gene matches: 5. Germline V gives CDR1 MNHEY, CDR2 SVGAGI. CDR3 size: 13 residues.

The chain links TRBV7-2 to TRBJ1-2, with TRBD1 identical over 9 bases. In germline, CDR1 is SGHTA, CDR2 FQGNSA. With 4 bases clipped from V and 5 bases from J, the junction kept 2 bases outside the gene matches. The CDR3 extends over 13 amino acids. CDR3 residues: CASSYDRGYGYTF. The CDR3 DNA reads as TGTGCCAGCAGCTACGACAGGGGGTATGGCTACACCTTC.

In nucleotides, the CDR3 is TGTGCCAGCAGCTACAGGGAGGGCCGTGATGGCTACACCTTC. Protein: CASSYREGRDGYTF. The gene calls are TRBV7-2 and TRBJ1-2; TRBD1 is a possible D gene (6 bases). CDR3 size: 14 residues. V shed 4 bases and J shed 6 bases, with 15 bases lying between them. Germline lookup yields CDR1 SGHTA and CDR2 FQGNSA.

This chain links TRBV7-3 with TRBJ2-2, with 9 bases aligning to TRBD1. The CDR3 loop spans 17 amino acids. Germline lookup yields CDR1 SGHTA and CDR2 FQGTGA. J gave up 7 bases and V 5 bases, and 14 bases lay outside the gene matches. The CDR3 coding sequence is TGTGCCAGCAGCCCGTCGGAAACAGGGGGCGTAATCGGGGAGCTGTTTTTT. It is translated as CASSPSETGGVIGELFF.

This chain connects TRBV6-5 to TRBJ2-7; 10 bases agree with TRBD1. This CDR3 region has 15 residues. Unmatched junction bases numbered 7, after V lost 4 bases and J lost 4 bases. The V gene's germline CDR1 is MNHEY and CDR2 SVGAGI. The CDR3 region is CASSSRRTGGYEQYF. CDR3 in DNA: TGTGCCAGCAGTTCCCGCCGGACAGGGGGTTACGAGCAGTACTTC.

By share, this clone ranks as medium-sized (0.01 to 0.1%). The chain recombines TRBV18 with TRBJ2-7, with 12 bases aligning to TRBD1. Trimming took 5 bases from V and 3 from J; bases not matched to a gene: 5. Looked up from germline, CDR1 is KGHSH and CDR2 is LQKENI. The CDR3 length is 15 residues. CDR3 sequence: CASSAGQGAIYEQYF. CDR3 bases: TGTGCCAGCTCAGCGGGACAGGGGGCGATCTACGAGCAGTACTTC.

This clone appeared once. The rearrangement uses TRBV21-1 and TRBJ2-2; the table's TRBD2 call for D was not verified on the DNA. TRBV21-1 is a pseudogene segment. The CDR3 is 18 residues long. The CDR3 here is CASSKTSGGLPNTGELFF. The CDR3 DNA follows: TGTGCCAGCAGCAAGACTAGCGGGGGACTTCCGAACACCGGGGAGCTGTTTTTT.

This clone was seen a handful of times. V is TRBV18 and J is TRBJ2-7; TRBD2 matches 9 bases. This CDR3 has 16 residues. Germline V CDR1 and CDR2: KGHSH, LQKENI. V gave up 0 bases and J gave up 2 bases; unmatched junction bases: 5. The CDR3 coding sequence is TGTGCCAGCTCACCACCTGGCGGGGGGGCGGCCTACGAGCAGTACTTC. This encodes CASSPPGGGAAYEQYF.

The V gene is TRBV6-5, the J gene TRBJ2-5, with 7 nucleotides matching TRBD2. J was trimmed by 1 base and V by 4 bases; bases with no gene match: 9. The CDR3 contains 16 residues. Germline V gene data show CDR1 as MNHEY and CDR2 as SVGAGI. The CDR3 is CASSWTSRPPQETQYF. Written as DNA, the CDR3 is TGTGCCAGCAGTTGGACTAGTCGCCCCCCCCAAGAGACCCAGTACTTC.

V and J are TRBV2 and TRBJ2-2; 10 nucleotides line up with TRBD2. V was clipped by 5 bases and J by 7 bases; unmatched bases: 4. This CDR3 spans 14 amino acids. The germline CDR1 and CDR2 sequences are SNHLY and FYNNEI. The CDR3 spells CASSIRLAGGELFF. CDR3 coding DNA: TGTGCCAGCAGTATCCGACTAGCGGGCGGGGAGCTGTTTTTT.

The rearrangement uses TRBV5-1 and TRBJ2-7; tentatively, D is TRBD1 (6 bases). Germline CDR1 and CDR2: SGHRS and YFSETQ. This CDR3 has 15 residues. V was clipped by 4 bases and J by 1 base, with 15 bases between them. The CDR3 DNA is TGCGCCAGCAGCAGTACAGGGCCGGTGTCCTACGAGCAGTACTTC. Protein product: CASSSTGPVSYEQYF.

CDR3 nucleotides: TGCGCCAGCAGCCCAGGACAGCTCTATAGCAATCAGCCCCAGCATTTT. Translated, it gives CASSPGQLYSNQPQHF. The chain carries TRBV4-1 and TRBJ1-5, with a tentative D call TRBD1 (6 bases). From germline, CDR1 is MGHRA and CDR2 YSYEKL. Trimming took 4 bases from V and 0 from J, leaving 13 bases between them. The CDR3 runs to 16 residues.

This chain links TRBV5-1 with TRBJ2-7; TRBD1 aligns across 10 bases. CDR3 length: 14 residues. Germline CDR1 and CDR2: SGHRS and YFSETQ. J lost 4 bases, V lost 4 bases, and 5 bases had no gene match. CDR3 amino acids: CASSREGQGYEQYF. The DNA for the CDR3 is TGCGCCAGCAGCAGGGAGGGACAGGGGTACGAGCAGTACTTC.

This clone showed up just a few times. V usage is TRBV5-4 and J usage is TRBJ2-5, with D uncertain. Germline assignment: CDR1 SGHNT and CDR2 YYREEE (reference sequence). V lost 3 bases and J lost 1, with 13 bases in between. CDR3 length: 15 amino acids. CDR3 DNA: TGTGCCAGCAGCTCTGCGGCCGCGGTCCAAGAGACCCAGTACTTC. It translates to CASSSAAAVQETQYF.

The rearrangement links TRBV18 to TRBJ1-3, with a tentative D call TRBD1 (5 bases). Trimming cost V 3 bases and J 4 bases, with 13 bases left between them. Germline V gives CDR1 KGHSH, CDR2 LQKENI. The CDR3 length is 15 residues. CDR3 coding DNA: TGTGCCAGCTCACCCCCCGGAGGGGAGGGAAACACCATATATTTT. Translation: CASSPPGGEGNTIYF.

This clone has a handful of counts. This chain links TRBV28 with TRBJ2-2, with a tentative D call TRBD2 (6 bases). Looked up from germline, CDR1 is MDHEN and CDR2 is SYDVKM. This CDR3 region has 15 residues. V was trimmed by 8 bases and J by 2 bases, leaving 15 bases between them. This CDR3 reads CASLHRAGNTGELFF. CDR3 nucleotides: TGTGCCAGCCTTCACCGGGCGGGAAACACCGGGGAGCTGTTTTTT.

This clone was counted only a few times. V gene TRBV7-2 combines with J gene TRBJ2-7; a weak D match, TRBD1 (5 bases). The germline V and J ends were trimmed by 3 bases and 4 bases, with 16 bases remaining between them. The CDR3 is 15 amino acids. CDR1 SGHTA and CDR2 FQGNSA come from the germline V gene. The CDR3 sequence is CASSFVGQGGYEQYF. The CDR3 DNA follows: TGTGCCAGCAGCTTTGTAGGGCAGGGCGGATACGAGCAGTACTTC.

The chain joins TRBV14 to TRBJ1-1; maybe TRBD1 (6 bases). Germline CDR1 and CDR2: SGHDN and FVKESK. Trimming cost V 1 base and J 5 bases, with 14 bases left between them. The CDR3 extends over 15 amino acids. CDR3 loop: CASSQVGRGSTEAFF. The CDR3 nucleotides read TGTGCCAGCAGCCAAGTTGGCAGGGGAAGTACTGAAGCTTTCTTT.

The chain links TRBV5-1 to TRBJ1-4, with D maybe TRBD1 (6 bases). This CDR3 comprises 14 residues. Germline V gene data show CDR1 as SGHRS and CDR2 as YFSETQ. V lost 0 bases and J lost 8, with 11 bases in between. The CDR3 sequence is CASSLAGQGEKLFF. The CDR3 DNA reads TGCGCCAGCAGCTTGGCAGGGCAGGGGGAAAAACTGTTTTTT.

In this sample, this clone turned up a few times. This chain joins TRBV19 and TRBJ2-2; 9 bases map to TRBD1. Germline trimming cut 2 bases from V and 5 bases from J; bases unmatched to any gene: 12. Per germline, CDR1 LNHDA and CDR2 SQIVND (reference sequence). The CDR3 sequence is 18 residues long. The CDR3 is CASSIRSGQGGGTGELFF. The CDR3 DNA reads as TGTGCCAGTAGTATAAGGTCGGGACAGGGCGGCGGAACCGGGGAGCTGTTTTTT.

The V and J genes are TRBV25-1 and TRBJ2-1, with TRBD2 matching 13 bases. Trimming cost V 4 bases and J 4 bases; bases outside gene matches: 4. Germline loops: CDR1 MGHDK, CDR2 SYGVNS. The CDR3 covers 16 residues. The CDR3 is CASSGTSGGAYNEQFF. CDR3 bases: TGTGCCAGCAGTGGGACTAGCGGGGGTGCGTACAATGAGCAGTTCTTC.

The chain has TRBV18 and TRBJ2-5; tentatively, D is TRBD1 (5 bases). The CDR3 has 14 amino acids. Trimming stripped 3 bases from V and 5 bases from J, with 13 bases between. The germline CDR1 and CDR2 sequences are KGHSH and LQKENI. The CDR3, as DNA: TGTGCCAGCTCACCCCGGGCCAGGGTGGAGACCCAGTACTTC. Its protein product is CASSPRARVETQYF.

This clone rates as medium-sized. The V and J genes are TRBV7-2 and TRBJ2-7; 9 bases agree with TRBD1. After removal of 5 bases from V and 5 bases from J, the junction contained 7 bases not matched to a gene. This CDR3 contains 14 residues. CDR1 SGHTA and CDR2 FQGNSA come from the germline V gene. The CDR3 is CASSPGDRANEQYF. The CDR3 DNA reads TGTGCCAGCAGCCCGGGGGACAGGGCCAACGAGCAGTACTTC.

This clone was counted between two and nine times. This rearrangement joins TRBV19 to TRBJ2-2; 7 bases are a match to TRBD2. Germline CDR1 is LNHDA and CDR2 is SQIVND (reference sequence). The length of the CDR3 is 15 residues. The junction had 4 bases not matched to a gene; V was cut back by 3 bases and J by 3 bases. In DNA, the CDR3 is TGTGCCAGTAGTATTTTCGCGGGAGACACCGGGGAGCTGTTTTTT. This gives the protein CASSIFAGDTGELFF. The full variable domain, completed using reference TRBV19 and TRBJ2-2, is DGGITQSPKYLFRKEGQNVTLSCEQNLNHDAMYWYRQDPGQGLRLIYYSQIVNDFQKGDIAEGYSVSREKKESFPLTVTSAQKNPTAFYLCASSIFAGDTGELFFGEGSRLTVL.

This sequence joins TRBV2 and TRBJ1-1; 9 positions agree with TRBD1. The CDR3 loop spans 15 amino acids. Trimming at V came to 7 bases and at J to 1 base, leaving 7 bases not matched to a gene. CDR1 and CDR2 from the germline V gene are SNHLY and FYNNEI. The CDR3 loop is CASNLMGQGNTEAFF. CDR3 nucleotide sequence: TGTGCCAGCAACCTCATGGGACAGGGGAACACTGAAGCTTTCTTT.

This clone was counted once. This rearrangement joins TRBV27 to TRBJ2-3; TRBD1 agrees at 10 bases. With V trimmed by 5 bases and J by 4 bases, 6 bases remained unmatched. Per the germline V gene, CDR1 is MNHEY and CDR2 is SMNVEV (reference sequence). This CDR3 region has 15 residues. Here the CDR3 DNA reads TGTGCCAGCAGTAGTGGACAGGGGGTAGCAGATACGCAGTATTTT. Amino acid sequence: CASSSGQGVADTQYF.